A single sample gave rise to the 14 T cell receptor beta chains below, sequenced in a study of cytomegalovirus exposure and HLA in healthy donors. Clones were sequenced by immunoSEQ multiplex PCR, and TCRdb holds only the in-frame ones, with some missing. The data show about 150,000 clones, approximately 94% seen once. Input material: PBMCs. These receptors came from a man between 18 and 29 years old in good health and CMV-seropositive.

This sequence joins TRBV19 and TRBJ2-1; weak D call: TRBD2 (5 bases). The CDR3 extends over 13 amino acids. Trimming took 4 bases from V and 3 from J, leaving 7 bases between them. Germline CDR1 and CDR2: LNHDA and SQIVND (reference sequence). The CDR3 DNA reads TGTGCCAGTAGTAGGACTCTCTACAATGAGCAGTTCTTC. This encodes CASSRTLYNEQFF. The full variable domain, in which reference TRBV19 and TRBJ2-1 provide the parts outside the CDR3, is DGGITQSPKYLFRKEGQNVTLSCEQNLNHDAMYWYRQDPGQGLRLIYYSQIVNDFQKGDIAEGYSVSREKKESFPLTVTSAQKNPTAFYLCASSRTLYNEQFFGPGTRLTVL.

The chain's CDR3 is CASTPSQGEYYEQYF. CDR3 DNA sequence: TGCGCCAGCACCCCCTCCCAGGGGGAATACTACGAGCAGTACTTC. The chain uses TRBV5-1 and TRBJ2-7; the match to TRBD1 covers 7 bases. CDR1 is SGHRS and CDR2 is YFSETQ in the germline V gene. CDR3 size: 15 residues. J gave up 3 bases and V 6 bases, and 12 bases lay outside the gene matches.

The rearrangement uses TRBV11-2 and TRBJ2-7; 9 bases match TRBD1. Per germline, CDR1 SGHAT and CDR2 FQNNGV. V lost 5 bases, J lost 4 bases, and 9 bases stayed unmatched. This CDR3 region has 15 residues. The DNA of the CDR3 is TGTGCCAGCAGCCAAGGGACAGGGTATGCGTACGAGCAGTACTTC. Translated, it gives CASSQGTGYAYEQYF.

This chain joins TRBV13 and TRBJ2-5, with 11 nucleotides matching TRBD2. The CDR3 is made up of 17 amino acids. The germline V gene encodes CDR1 PRHDT and CDR2 FYEKMQ (reference sequence). Trimming took 3 bases from V and 4 from J; bases not matched to a gene: 10. CDR3 nucleotide sequence: TGTGCCAGCAGCTTCTTACTAGCGGGAGAAGGGATAGAGACCCAGTACTTC. It translates to CASSFLLAGEGIETQYF.

V gene TRBV7-9 combines with J gene TRBJ2-3, with TRBD2 identical over 7 bases. CDR3 size: 14 residues. V shed 8 bases and J 6 bases; nucleotides not matched to a gene: 11. In germline, CDR1 is SEHNR, CDR2 FQNEAQ (reference sequence). This CDR3 is CASLAGRELDTQYF. The CDR3 nucleotides read TGTGCCAGCCTTGCGGGGCGGGAGCTCGATACGCAGTATTTT.

The genes are TRBV15 and TRBJ2-5, with 7 nucleotides matching TRBD2. The CDR3 spans 15 residues. J lost 5 bases, V lost 8 bases, and 14 bases had no gene match. Germline V lookup: CDR1 LNHNV, CDR2 YYDKDF (reference sequence). CDR3 in amino acids: CATRTGTTLGETQYF. DNA of the CDR3: TGTGCCACCCGTACCGGGACTACCTTAGGGGAGACCCAGTACTTC.

The chain employs TRBV4-2 and TRBJ1-5, with a tentative D call TRBD1 (6 bases). Germline loops: CDR1 LGHNA, CDR2 YNFKEQ. The V and J ends lost 0 bases and 3 bases respectively, with 12 bases between them. CDR3 length: 16 amino acids. The CDR3 protein is CASSQEPWTANQPQHF. DNA for the CDR3: TGTGCCAGCAGCCAAGAGCCCTGGACAGCCAATCAGCCCCAGCATTTT.

The chain couples TRBV7-8 to TRBJ2-6; D ambiguous. The V gene's germline CDR1 is SGHVS and CDR2 FQNEAQ. V lost 3 bases and J 0 bases, leaving 3 bases between the germline ends. CDR3 length equals 14 residues. The CDR3 nucleotides read TGTGCCAGCAGCTTCAACTCTGGGGCCAACGTCCTGACTTTC. Translated, it gives CASSFNSGANVLTF. The variable domain in full, completed from reference TRBV7-8 and TRBJ2-6, reads GAGVSQSPRYKVAKRGQDVALRCDPISGHVSLFWYQQALGQGPEFLTYFQNEAQLDKSGLPSDRFFAERPEGSVSTLKIQRTQQEDSAVYLCASSFNSGANVLTFGAGSRLTVL.

The count of this clone is one. This chain connects TRBV5-1 to TRBJ2-3, with D maybe TRBD1 (5 bases). Germline CDR1 reads SGHRS; CDR2 reads YFSETQ. V was cut by 3 bases and J by 0 bases, with 8 bases left in between. The length of the CDR3 is 14 residues. CDR3 bases: TGCGCCAGCAGCTGGGGCCTGAGCACAGATACGCAGTATTTT. This translates into CASSWGLSTDTQYF.

V is TRBV12-5 and J is TRBJ1-1; possible D gene TRBD1, 6 bases. Germline loops: CDR1 LGHNT, CDR2 FRNRAP. Trimming stripped 0 bases from V and 6 bases from J, with 17 bases between. This CDR3 has 16 residues. The CDR3 sequence: CASGLVRGGATAEAFF. The CDR3 DNA is TGTGCTAGTGGTTTGGTACGTGGGGGGGCTACGGCTGAAGCTTTCTTT.

The chain couples TRBV5-1 to TRBJ2-7; the D gene is possibly TRBD2 (5 bases). Trimming stripped 3 bases from V and 0 bases from J, with 25 bases between. The length of the CDR3 is 19 residues. CDR1 and CDR2 from the germline V gene are SGHRS and YFSETQ. The DNA of the CDR3 is TGCGCCAGCAGCTCTAGATGGTCGGGGTCGACTCGCCTCTCCTACGAGCAGTACTTC. Its translation is CASSSRWSGSTRLSYEQYF.

This clone was seen just once. V and J are TRBV27 and TRBJ2-4; 13 positions match TRBD2. CDR1 is MNHEY and CDR2 is SMNVEV in the germline V gene (reference sequence). The CDR3 has 15 amino acids. V shed 6 bases, J shed 8 bases, and the junction held 7 bases outside the gene matches. CDR3 DNA sequence: TGTGCCAGCAGCCTGACTAGCGGGAGGTCAGACATTCAGTACTTC. Residues: CASSLTSGRSDIQYF.

V gene TRBV5-1 combines with J gene TRBJ2-2; 9 nucleotides align to TRBD2. This CDR3 has 18 residues. The junction had 9 bases not matched to a gene; V was cut back by 0 bases and J by 3 bases. Germline V gene lookup returns CDR1 SGHRS and CDR2 YFSETQ. The CDR3 is CASSLAGTSPNDTGELFF. The CDR3 region has the DNA TGCGCCAGCAGCTTGGCTGGGACTAGCCCAAATGACACCGGGGAGCTGTTTTTT.

The genes are TRBV6-5 and TRBJ1-2, with D possibly TRBD1 on 5 matching bases. Trimming pared 2 bases from V and 4 bases from J, leaving 11 bases between. The length of the CDR3 is 14 residues. CDR1 MNHEY and CDR2 SVGAGI come from the germline V gene. The CDR3: CASSYDSARYGYTF. CDR3 DNA sequence: TGTGCCAGCAGTTACGACAGCGCTCGCTATGGCTACACCTTC.